This TCR beta chain derives from a study of neoadjuvant anti-PD-1 for oral cavity cancer. Profiled with immunoSEQ multiplex PCR; TCRdb holds only in-frame clones, not every one. The table lists 12,000 or so clones, 55% to 70% of them singletons. The receptor comes from a person between 40 and 80 years old with oral cavity squamous cell carcinoma. The donor label of this sample is uncertain. This sample comprised tumor tissue, obtained before nivolumab (anti-PD-1) treatment.

The CDR3 DNA reads TGCAGCGTCCAAGACAGGGCCGGTACCTACGAGCAGTACTTC. Amino acids: CSVQDRAGTYEQYF. This chain joins TRBV29-1 and TRBJ2-7; 7 nucleotides line up with TRBD1. Trimming at V came to 6 bases and at J to 2 bases, leaving 10 bases not matched to a gene. Germline V lookup: CDR1 SQVTM, CDR2 ANQGSEA. The CDR3 spans 14 residues.